This T cell receptor beta chain is drawn from a study of blood T cells in healthy people across ages. Primed by a sample-barcoded 5' primer and a J-beta primer mix, a second PCR proceeded for about 7 to 11 cycles. TCRdb redid the calling of the 5' RACE reads with MiXCR, one entry per CDR3 protein. The data contain 650,000 to 700,000 distinct CDR3 sequences, less than 40% of them singletons. Broader study findings: It was found that TCR beta diversity correlated strongly with the percentage of naive T cells.

This CDR3 comprises 14 residues. Deletions cut 0 bases from V and 8 bases from J, with 13 bases between. Germline CDR1 DFQATT, CDR2 SNEGSKA (reference sequence). To note about this clonotype: The target antigen is unknown.

The source of this sequence is a woman of 80 years or more in good health. The sequenced sample consisted of blood. The chain uses TRBV20-1 and TRBJ1-4, with unresolved D. The CDR3 DNA sequence: TGCAGTGCTAGAGATCTGGGGTCTCGCGAAAAACTGTTTTTT. Encoded protein: CSARDLGSREKLFF.